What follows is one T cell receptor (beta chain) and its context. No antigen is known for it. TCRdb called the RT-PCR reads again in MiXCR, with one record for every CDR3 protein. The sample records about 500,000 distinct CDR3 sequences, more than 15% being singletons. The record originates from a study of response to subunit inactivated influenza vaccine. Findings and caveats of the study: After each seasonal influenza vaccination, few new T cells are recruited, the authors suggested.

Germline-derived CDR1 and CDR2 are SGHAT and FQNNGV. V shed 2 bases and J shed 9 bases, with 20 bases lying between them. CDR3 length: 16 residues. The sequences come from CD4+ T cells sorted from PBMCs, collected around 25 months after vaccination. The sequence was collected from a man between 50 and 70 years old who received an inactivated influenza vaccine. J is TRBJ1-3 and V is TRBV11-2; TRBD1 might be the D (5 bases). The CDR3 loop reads CASSLYLNPEGATIYF. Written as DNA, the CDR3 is TGTGCCAGCAGCTTATATTTGAACCCAGAAGGGGCCACCATATATTTT.